A selection of T cell receptor beta chains follows, all from one sample in a study of T cell responses to AZD1222 COVID-19 vaccine. This table comes from immunoSEQ multiplex PCR, and its TCRdb copy is limited to in-frame clones, with some not included. The sample yields tens of thousands of clones, 80% to 90% seen once. The sequences come from peripheral blood, collected 28 days after the second AZD1222 dose. Receptor source: an adult who received the AZD1222 COVID-19 vaccine. Both conserved end residues are part of each CDR3. A D gene is named only where the DNA matches it firmly. The size field is filled for only some rows; it gives once, few, many or a size class.

d_gene	v_gene	abundance	j_gene	CDR3nt	CDR3aa
NA	TRBV3-1/TRBV3-2	NA	TRBJ1-2	TGTGCCAGCACTTTAAGGGGGGCCGGCGGCTACACCTTC	CASTLRGAGGYTF
NA	TRBV9	NA	TRBJ2-1	TGTGCCAGCAGCCCGACCGACTGGGGGGCCACTTACAATGAGCAGTTCTTC	CASSPTDWGATYNEQFF
TRBD2	TRBV7-9	NA	TRBJ2-5	TGTGCCAGCAGCCCCCGCGGGGGGATGGAGACCCAGTACTTC	CASSPRGGMETQYF
NA	TRBV6-5	NA	TRBJ1-1	TGTGCCAGCAGTTCCACTGAGAGTTACACTGAAGCTTTCTTT	CASSSTESYTEAFF
NA	TRBV19	NA	TRBJ1-4	TGTGCCCGCATGGGGCGGTGGGGTGAAAAACTGTTTTTT	CARMGRWGEKLFF
TRBD1	TRBV19	NA	TRBJ1-5	TGTGCCAGTAGGGGACAGACATATAGCAATCAGCCCCAGCATTTT	CASRGQTYSNQPQHF
NA	TRBV6-5	NA	TRBJ1-4	TGTGCCAGCAGTACCATGGGCAGGGCGGGGGAAAAACTGTTTTTT	CASSTMGRAGEKLFF
NA	TRBV11-2	NA	TRBJ1-6	TGTGCCAGCAGCTTAGGGCAGGGTAATTCACCCCTCCACTTT	CASSLGQGNSPLHF
TRBD1	TRBV15	NA	TRBJ1-6	TGTGCCACAAGGGGCGCGGACAGGGCCGGCTATAATTCACCCCTCCACTTT	CATRGADRAGYNSPLHF
TRBD2	TRBV5-1	NA	TRBJ2-5	TGCGCCAGCAGCTTGGCCAAGGGAGGGGAGACCCAGTACTTC	CASSLAKGGETQYF
NA	TRBV6-1	NA	TRBJ1-4	TGTGCCAGCAGTGACCAGGGCCCCCCAATTGGGGAAAAACTGTTTTTT	CASSDQGPPIGEKLFF
NA	TRBV6-2/TRBV6-3	NA	TRBJ2-7	TGTGCCAGCAGTTACGATCCAGGGTTGGAGCAGTACTTC	CASSYDPGLEQYF
NA	TRBV25-1	NA	TRBJ2-7	TGTGCCAGCAGTGAATTTGCAGGGTACGAGCAGTACTTC	CASSEFAGYEQYF
NA	TRBV4-1	NA	TRBJ1-5	TGCGCCAGCAGCCAAGTCGTAGGGGATGGTCAGCCCCAGCATTTT	CASSQVVGDGQPQHF
NA	TRBV5-1	NA	TRBJ2-7	TGCGCCAGCAGCTTGGTAGGTGGGGGGCTCGAGCAGTACTTC	CASSLVGGGLEQYF
NA	TRBV9	NA	TRBJ1-4	TGTGCCAGCAGCGTCGGCCGGGGGGATTCGTTTGAAAAACTGTTTTTT	CASSVGRGDSFEKLFF
NA	TRBV9	NA	TRBJ2-1	TGTGCCAGCAGCGATTCCACGGCCGGAGACAATGAGCAGTTCTTC	CASSDSTAGDNEQFF
NA	TRBV27	few	TRBJ1-1	TGTGCCAGCAGTTCCATACAGGGTTGGGCTTTCTTT	CASSSIQGWAFF
NA	TRBV3-1/TRBV3-2	NA	TRBJ2-1	TGTGCCAGCAGCCAAGTAGTAGCGACAGGCGGCAATGAGCAGTTCTTC	CASSQVVATGGNEQFF
TRBD1	TRBV9	NA	TRBJ2-7	TGTGCCAGCAGCGTAACCGGGACAGAGTACGAGCAGTACTTC	CASSVTGTEYEQYF
TRBD1	TRBV19	NA	TRBJ1-4	TGTGCCAGTAGTATCCCTGGGACAGGGAAGAATGAAAAACTGTTTTTT	CASSIPGTGKNEKLFF
NA	TRBV30	NA	TRBJ2-7	TGTGCCTGGAGCAGGGGGGCCTCCTACGAGCAGTACTTC	CAWSRGASYEQYF
NA	TRBV5-1	NA	TRBJ1-1	TGCGCCAGCAGCTTGGGGACAGCTAGGAACACTGAAGCTTTCTTT	CASSLGTARNTEAFF
NA	TRBV2	once	TRBJ2-2	TGTGCCAGCAGTCCTACAGCCTCCGGGGAGCTGTTTTTT	CASSPTASGELFF
TRBD2	TRBV7-2	NA	TRBJ2-7	TGTGCCAGCAGCCAAATACTAGCGGGGGTCCTCTCCTACGAGCAGTACTTC	CASSQILAGVLSYEQYF
NA	TRBV7-2	NA	TRBJ1-6	TGTGCCAGCAGCTTAGCGAGGCCAGGGGTTTCACCCCTCCACTTT	CASSLARPGVSPLHF
TRBD2	TRBV5-1	once	TRBJ2-2	TGCGCCAGCAGCTTGGGCGGGGGAGGCACCGGGGAGCTGTTTTTT	CASSLGGGGTGELFF
TRBD1	TRBV14	NA	TRBJ1-2	TGTGCCAGCAGCCAAGGCAACAGGGGGAGAGGTGGCTACACCTTC	CASSQGNRGRGGYTF
NA	TRBV6-2/TRBV6-3	NA	TRBJ2-5	TGTGCCAGCAGTTACTCGTCCAGCCAGGGGTTAGAGACCCAGTACTTC	CASSYSSSQGLETQYF
NA	TRBV6-2/TRBV6-3	NA	TRBJ1-2	TGTGCCAGCAGTTTTGGGACGGCCTCCGGGAGCTACACCTTC	CASSFGTASGSYTF